This TCR beta chain was retrieved from a study of blood T cells in healthy people across ages. Using a J-beta primer mix together with a sample-barcoded 5' primer, a second PCR was run for roughly 6 to 11 cycles. From the 5' RACE reads, TCRdb called clonotypes with MiXCR, one entry per CDR3 protein. This sample has roughly 860,000 distinct CDR3 sequences, with about 59% found just once. Germline CDR1 reads DFQATT; CDR2 reads SNEGSKA (reference sequence). The CDR3 spans 16 residues. J gave up 10 bases and V 0 bases, and 11 bases lay outside the gene matches. Every donor contributed around 10 milliliters of peripheral blood by blood draw.

This sequence was found in a man aged 25 to 40 in good health. Input material: blood. The chain uses TRBV20-1 and TRBJ1-6, with 8 bases aligning to TRBD1. The DNA for the CDR3 is TGCAGTGCTAGAGATTCGGCAGGGGGCGGAAGGTCACCCCTCCACTTT. It codes for CSARDSAGGGRSPLHF.